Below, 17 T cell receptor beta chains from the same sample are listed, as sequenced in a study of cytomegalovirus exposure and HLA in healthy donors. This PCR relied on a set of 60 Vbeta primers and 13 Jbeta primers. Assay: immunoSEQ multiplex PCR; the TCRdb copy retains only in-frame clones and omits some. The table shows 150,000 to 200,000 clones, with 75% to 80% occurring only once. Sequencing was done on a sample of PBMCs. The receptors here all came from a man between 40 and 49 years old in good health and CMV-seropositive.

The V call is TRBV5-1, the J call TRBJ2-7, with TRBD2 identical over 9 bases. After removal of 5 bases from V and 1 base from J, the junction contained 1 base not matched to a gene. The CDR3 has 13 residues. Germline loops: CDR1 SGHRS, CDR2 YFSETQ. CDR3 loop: CASRSGGSYEQYF. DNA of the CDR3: TGCGCCAGCAGGAGCGGGGGGTCCTACGAGCAGTACTTC. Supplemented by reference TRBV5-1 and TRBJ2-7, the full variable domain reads KAGVTQTPRYLIKTRGQQVTLSCSPISGHRSVSWYQQTPGQGLQFLFEYFSETQRNKGNFPGRFSGRQFSNSRSEMNVSTLELGDSALYLCASRSGGSYEQYFGPGTRLTVT.

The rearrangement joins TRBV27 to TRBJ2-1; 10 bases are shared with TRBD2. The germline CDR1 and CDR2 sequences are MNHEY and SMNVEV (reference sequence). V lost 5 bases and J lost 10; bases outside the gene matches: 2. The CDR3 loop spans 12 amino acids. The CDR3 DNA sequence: TGTGCCAGCAGTGGGGGACTAGCGGAGCAGTTCTTC. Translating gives CASSGGLAEQFF.

The CDR3 bases are TGTGCCAGCAGCTTCCAGTTAGCGGGAGTTAGTAATGAGCAGTTCTTC. Translated, it gives CASSFQLAGVSNEQFF. The V and J genes are TRBV11-3 and TRBJ2-1, with 9 positions matching TRBD2. J lost 7 bases, V lost 3 bases, and 10 bases had no gene match. The V gene's germline CDR1 is SGHNT and CDR2 YENEEA. CDR3 size: 16 residues.

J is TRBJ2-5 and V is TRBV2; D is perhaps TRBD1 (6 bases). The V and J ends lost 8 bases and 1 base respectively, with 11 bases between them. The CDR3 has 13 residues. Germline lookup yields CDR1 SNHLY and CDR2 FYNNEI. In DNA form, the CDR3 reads TGTGCCAGCGACCGGGACACCCAAGAGACCCAGTACTTC. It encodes CASDRDTQETQYF.

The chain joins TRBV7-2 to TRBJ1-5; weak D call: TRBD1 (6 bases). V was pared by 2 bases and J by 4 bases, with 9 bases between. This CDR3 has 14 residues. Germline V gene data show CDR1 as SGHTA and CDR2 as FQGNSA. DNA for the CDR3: TGTGCCAGCAGCTTACGACAGGAAAATCAGCCCCAGCATTTT. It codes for CASSLRQENQPQHF.

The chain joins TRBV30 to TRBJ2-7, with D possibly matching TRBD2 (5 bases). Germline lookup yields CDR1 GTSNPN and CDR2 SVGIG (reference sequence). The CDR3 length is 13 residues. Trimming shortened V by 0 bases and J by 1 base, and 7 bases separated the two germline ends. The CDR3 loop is CAWSVSGSYEQYF. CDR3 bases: TGTGCCTGGAGTGTCTCGGGGTCCTACGAGCAGTACTTC.

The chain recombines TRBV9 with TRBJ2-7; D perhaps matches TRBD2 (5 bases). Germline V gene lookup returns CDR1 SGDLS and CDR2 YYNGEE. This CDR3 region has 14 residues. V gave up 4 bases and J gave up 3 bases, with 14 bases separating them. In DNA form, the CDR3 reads TGTGCCAGCAGCCCCTGGTCTGCGGGCTACGAGCAGTACTTC. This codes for CASSPWSAGYEQYF.

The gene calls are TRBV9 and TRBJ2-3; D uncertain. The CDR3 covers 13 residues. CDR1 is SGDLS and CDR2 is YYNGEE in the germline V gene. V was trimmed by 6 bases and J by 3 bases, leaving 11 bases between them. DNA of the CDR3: TGTGCCAGCACTGGGCACGTAACAGATACGCAGTATTTT. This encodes CASTGHVTDTQYF.

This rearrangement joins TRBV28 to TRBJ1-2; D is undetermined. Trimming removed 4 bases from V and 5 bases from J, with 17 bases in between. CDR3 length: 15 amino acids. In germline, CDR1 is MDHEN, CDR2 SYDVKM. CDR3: CASSSPRGSGYGYTF. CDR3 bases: TGTGCCAGCAGTTCCCCTCGCGGTTCCGGATATGGCTACACCTTC.

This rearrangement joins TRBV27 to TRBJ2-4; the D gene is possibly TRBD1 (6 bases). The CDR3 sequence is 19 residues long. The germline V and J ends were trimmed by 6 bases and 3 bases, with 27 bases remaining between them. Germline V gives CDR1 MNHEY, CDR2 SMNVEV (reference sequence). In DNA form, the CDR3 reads TGTGCCAGCAGCCCATCTCAAAATGGGGACAAAAGGGGCAAAAACATTCAGTACTTC. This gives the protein CASSPSQNGDKRGKNIQYF.

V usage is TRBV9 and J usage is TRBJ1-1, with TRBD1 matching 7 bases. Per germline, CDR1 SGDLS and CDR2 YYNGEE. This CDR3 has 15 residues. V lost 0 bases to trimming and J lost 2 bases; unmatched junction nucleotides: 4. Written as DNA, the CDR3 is TGTGCCAGCAGCGTAGGGGGACAGCCCAACACTGAAGCTTTCTTT. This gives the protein CASSVGGQPNTEAFF.

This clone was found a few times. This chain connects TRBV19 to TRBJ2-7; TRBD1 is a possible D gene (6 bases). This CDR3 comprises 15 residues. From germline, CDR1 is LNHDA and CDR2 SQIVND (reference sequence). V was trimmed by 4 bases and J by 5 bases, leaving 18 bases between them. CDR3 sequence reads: CASSSQKQGFHEQYF. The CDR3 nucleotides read TGTGCCAGTAGTAGCCAAAAACAGGGTTTCCACGAGCAGTACTTC.

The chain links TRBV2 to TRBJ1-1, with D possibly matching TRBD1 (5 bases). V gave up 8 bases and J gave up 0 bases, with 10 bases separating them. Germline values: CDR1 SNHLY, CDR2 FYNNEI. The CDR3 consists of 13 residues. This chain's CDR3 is CASGADMNTEAFF. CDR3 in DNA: TGTGCCAGCGGGGCAGACATGAACACTGAAGCTTTCTTT.

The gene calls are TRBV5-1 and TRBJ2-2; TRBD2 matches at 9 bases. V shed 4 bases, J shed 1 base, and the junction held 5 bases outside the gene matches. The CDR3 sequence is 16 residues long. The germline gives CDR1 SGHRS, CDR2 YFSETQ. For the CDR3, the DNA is TGCGCCAGCAGCCCACGACTAGCGGAGAACACCGGGGAGCTGTTTTTT. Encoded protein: CASSPRLAENTGELFF.

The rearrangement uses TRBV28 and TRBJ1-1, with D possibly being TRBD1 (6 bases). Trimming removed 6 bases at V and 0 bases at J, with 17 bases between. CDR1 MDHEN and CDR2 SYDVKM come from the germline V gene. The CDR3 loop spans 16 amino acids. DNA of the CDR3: TGTGCCAGCAGCACAAGACCGGGACAACTGAACACTGAAGCTTTCTTT. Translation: CASSTRPGQLNTEAFF.

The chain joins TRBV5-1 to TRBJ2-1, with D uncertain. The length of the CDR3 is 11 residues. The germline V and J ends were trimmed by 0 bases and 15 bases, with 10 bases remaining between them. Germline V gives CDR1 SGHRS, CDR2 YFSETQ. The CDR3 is CASSLEQLWFF. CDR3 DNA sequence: TGCGCCAGCAGCTTGGAACAGTTATGGTTCTTC.

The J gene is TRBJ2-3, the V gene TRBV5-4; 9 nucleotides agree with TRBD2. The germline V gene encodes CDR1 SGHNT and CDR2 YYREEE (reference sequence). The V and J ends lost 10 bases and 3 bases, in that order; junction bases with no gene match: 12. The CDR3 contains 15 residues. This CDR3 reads CADLPLAGGTDTQYF. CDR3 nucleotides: TGTGCCGACCTTCCACTAGCGGGCGGTACAGATACGCAGTATTTT.